This record covers a single T cell receptor (beta chain). The CDR3 loop spans 14 amino acids. The V end lost 1 base, the J end lost 3 bases, and 9 bases lay between the germline ends. CDR1 is LGHDT and CDR2 is YNNKEL in the germline V gene (reference sequence). These data are taken from a study of blood T cell repertoires in COVID-19. The method was immunoSEQ multiplex PCR; TCRdb's version includes in-frame clones alone and lacks a portion of them. The table lists about 250,000 clones, roughly four fifths of them singletons. The specimen sequenced was peripheral blood. The rearrangement links TRBV3-1 (or the pseudogene TRBV3-2) to TRBJ1-1; the D is unclear. The origin of this receptor is a man between 50 and 59 years old with active or convalescent COVID-19. The CDR3 loop reads CASSQVGRDTEAFF. CDR3 bases: TGTGCCAGCAGCCAAGTTGGGAGGGACACTGAAGCTTTCTTT.